This T cell receptor (beta chain) was recorded in a study of shared T cell receptors in the human thymus. CDR1 is SGHDN and CDR2 is FVKESK in the germline V gene. Trimming shortened V by 4 bases and J by 9 bases, and 25 bases separated the two germline ends. This CDR3 has 17 amino acids. TCRdb keeps only in-frame clones here, not all; method: immunoSEQ multiplex PCR. The data hold hundreds of thousands of clones, with approximately 80% observed a single time. This sample also belongs to another study, concerning human thymus T cells. In that study: Reports from related research described highly overlapping thymic repertoires among unrelated individuals.

The receptor was derived from a boy under three years old with a congenital heart defect. The sequencing sample was made of thymocytes. The chain combines TRBV14 with TRBJ2-1, with D maybe TRBD2 (6 bases). Here the CDR3 reads CASSPLSYGGALGEQFF. The CDR3 DNA reads TGTGCCAGCAGCCCTCTAAGCTACGGGGGAGCTTTGGGTGAGCAGTTCTTC.